Sequencing of this T cell receptor beta chain was carried out in a study of T cell repertoires in cytomegalovirus infection. Whole-study context: Peptides in the study included HLA-C-restricted and HLA-B-restricted CMV epitopes. Public TCR beta signatures indicated both CMV infection and matching HLA type. Study-wide points: Cumulated frequencies of public TCR beta families served to identify carriers of CMV plus the relevant HLA. Dominating the ex vivo response were TCR beta clonotypes that were CMV-specific and HLA-C-restricted.

MiXCR, applied by TCRdb to the reads, yields one record per CDR3 protein. Of some 940,000 distinct CDR3 sequences in the sample, about a third were seen once. CDR1 and CDR2 (germline): MDHEN, SYDVKM. This CDR3 comprises 13 residues. Trimming removed 5 bases from V and 4 bases from J, with 12 bases in between. This clonotype came up a few times. Its antigen is not known. The chain links TRBV28 to TRBJ2-7; tentatively, D is TRBD2 (6 bases). Sequenced here: cultured CD8+ T cells from PBMCs, sampled from culture after CMV antigen stimulation. This TCR came from a human donor in good health (CMV status not recorded). Some clones in this sample may be carry-over from other donors' samples. CDR3 region: CASSHSLAYEQYF. Here the CDR3 DNA reads TGTGCCAGCAGTCACTCACTAGCTTACGAGCAGTACTTC.